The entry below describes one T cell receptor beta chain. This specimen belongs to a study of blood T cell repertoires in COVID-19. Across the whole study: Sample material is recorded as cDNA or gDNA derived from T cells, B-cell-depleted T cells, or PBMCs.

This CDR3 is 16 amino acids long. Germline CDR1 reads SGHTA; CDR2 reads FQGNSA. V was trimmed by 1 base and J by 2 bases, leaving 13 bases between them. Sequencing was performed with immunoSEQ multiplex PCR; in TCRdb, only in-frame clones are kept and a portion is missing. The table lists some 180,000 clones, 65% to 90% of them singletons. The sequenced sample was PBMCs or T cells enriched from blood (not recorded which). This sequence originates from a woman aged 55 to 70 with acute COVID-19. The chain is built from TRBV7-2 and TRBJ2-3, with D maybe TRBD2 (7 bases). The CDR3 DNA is TGTGCCAGCAGCTTAGTTCGGGGGGCCCTCACAGATACGCAGTATTTT. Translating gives CASSLVRGALTDTQYF.